This is a list of T cell receptor beta chains from one sample in a study of blood T cell repertoires in COVID-19. Clones were sequenced by immunoSEQ multiplex PCR, and TCRdb holds only the in-frame ones, with some missing. This table holds around 190,000 clones, approximately 84% found once. Sequencing was performed on peripheral blood. The receptors were sampled from a woman older than 75 with acute or convalescent COVID-19. CDR3s include the opening cysteine and the closing phenylalanine or tryptophan. The order of the fields is clone size, J gene, D gene, V gene, CDR3 DNA, CDR3 protein. A D gene is named only where the DNA matches it firmly. Clone size is not always given. Where it is, it says once, few, many or a class for expanded clones.

NA TRBJ2-3 TRBD2 TRBV5-1 TGCGCCAGCAGCTTCCGAACTAGCGGCTCAGATACGCAGTATTTT CASSFRTSGSDTQYF
NA TRBJ2-7 TRBD2 TRBV6-2/TRBV6-3 TGTGCCAGCAGCCCCATCCCCGGGACTACGCAGTACTTC CASSPIPGTTQYF
NA TRBJ1-5 NA TRBV4-3 TGCGCCAGCAGCCAAGACGGAGATCAGCCCCAGCATTTT CASSQDGDQPQHF
NA TRBJ2-7 NA TRBV5-1 TGCGCCAGCAGCTTGATGCAGGGGGGATCATACGAGCAGTACTTC CASSLMQGGSYEQYF
NA TRBJ2-7 TRBD2 TRBV30 TGTGCCTGGAGCTCCGGGACTAGCGGCTACGAGCAGTACTTC CAWSSGTSGYEQYF
few TRBJ1-1 NA TRBV6-4 TGTGCCAGCGGGAGGATAAGGCCTGGCATCCGTTTCACCATGAACACTGAAGCTTTCTTT CASGRIRPGIRFTMNTEAFF
NA TRBJ2-5 TRBD2 TRBV12-5 TGTGCTAGTGGTTTGGGCCGGTCTAGCGGGGTGGAGACCCAGTACTTC CASGLGRSSGVETQYF
NA TRBJ2-5 TRBD2 TRBV7-2 TGTGCCAGCAGCCCGACTAGCTCCGGGGAGACCCAGTACTTC CASSPTSSGETQYF
NA TRBJ1-2 TRBD1 TRBV28 TGTGCCAGCAGGGACACAGGGGGCGCATATGGCTACACCTTC CASRDTGGAYGYTF
NA TRBJ1-4 TRBD1 TRBV9 TGTGCCAGCAGCGCCCAGGGGGCAGGGGCTAATGAAAAACTGTTTTTT CASSAQGAGANEKLFF
NA TRBJ1-6 NA TRBV6-2/TRBV6-3 TGTGCCAGCAGCGCCACAGGGAGCTCCTATAATTCACCCCTCCACTTT CASSATGSSYNSPLHF
NA TRBJ1-5 NA TRBV6-5 TGTGCCAGCAGGACAGACCTCAATCAGCCCCAGCATTTT CASRTDLNQPQHF
NA TRBJ2-5 TRBD2 TRBV5-1 TGCGCCAGCAGCTTTAGACTAGCGGGAGGCAGAGAGACCCAGTACTTC CASSFRLAGGRETQYF
NA TRBJ2-5 NA TRBV5-1 TGCGCCAGCAGCTGGGGGGACTTACGTTTAGCGATTCAAGAGACCCAGTACTTC CASSWGDLRLAIQETQYF
NA TRBJ2-3 TRBD2 TRBV5-1 TGCGCCAGCAGCTTGGTTTCTAGCGGGACCACAGATACGCAGTATTTT CASSLVSSGTTDTQYF
NA TRBJ2-7 TRBD2 TRBV19 TGTGCCAGTAGTAGTCGAGCGGGAGACGGGGGCTCCTACGAGCAGTACTTC CASSSRAGDGGSYEQYF
NA TRBJ1-2 NA TRBV20-1 TGCAGTGCCGGGGGGGGCTATGGCTACACCTTC CSAGGGYGYTF
NA TRBJ2-3 TRBD1 TRBV5-1 TGCGCCAGCAGCTCGGGACAGGGGTACACAGATACGCAGTATTTT CASSSGQGYTDTQYF
NA TRBJ1-4 NA TRBV5-1 TGCGCCAGCAGCTTGGCCGGCGGGGTAACTAATGAAAAACTGTTTTTT CASSLAGGVTNEKLFF
NA TRBJ2-7 TRBD1 TRBV14 TGTGCCAGCAGCCAAGATGGACAGGGTAGAGCCTACGAGCAGTACTTC CASSQDGQGRAYEQYF
NA TRBJ1-3 NA TRBV9 TGTGCCAGCAGCCAAGCGGAGGGGTCCGGAAACACCATATATTTT CASSQAEGSGNTIYF
NA TRBJ1-2 NA TRBV10-3 TGTGCCATCAGTGCAGGCCGTGACTATGGCTACACCTTC CAISAGRDYGYTF
NA TRBJ2-6 TRBD1 TRBV6-5 TGTGCCAGCAGTTGGGACAGGGGCTCTGGGGCCAACGTCCTGACTTTC CASSWDRGSGANVLTF
NA TRBJ2-2 NA TRBV19 TGTGCCAGTAGTGACCCAGGTGAAACCGGGGAGCTGTTTTTT CASSDPGETGELFF
NA TRBJ2-2 TRBD2 TRBV19 TGTGCCAGTAGTATAGTCGGGAGGGGGGGCGCGAACACCGGGGAGCTGTTTTTT CASSIVGRGGANTGELFF
NA TRBJ1-1 NA TRBV30 TGTGCGACCGGGGGGAGGACTGAAGCTTTCTTT CATGGRTEAFF
NA TRBJ2-1 NA TRBV27 TGTGCCAGCTCACTCTTTAACTACAATGAGCAGTTCTTC CASSLFNYNEQFF
NA TRBJ2-7 TRBD2 TRBV28 TGTGCCAGCAGTGGGACTAGCGGGGTCCTTTACGAGCAGTACTTC CASSGTSGVLYEQYF
NA TRBJ1-5 NA TRBV4-1 TGCGCCAGCAGCCAATTAACACCGTATAGCAATCAGCCCCAGCATTTT CASSQLTPYSNQPQHF
NA TRBJ2-7 NA TRBV15 TGTGCCACCAGCAGGGACAGCTCCTACGAGCAGTACTTC CATSRDSSYEQYF
NA TRBJ1-2 TRBD1 TRBV30 TGTGCCTGGACCCGGTCACCACTCCGGGACAGGGGATATGGCTACACCTTC CAWTRSPLRDRGYGYTF
NA TRBJ1-6 NA TRBV2 TGTGCCAGCAGCCTCCAAGCGGAGGAGAATTCACCCCTCCACTTT CASSLQAEENSPLHF
NA TRBJ2-7 TRBD2 TRBV6-1 TGTGCCAGCAGTGACATCACGGGACTAGCAAGCGAGCAGTACTTC CASSDITGLASEQYF
NA TRBJ1-1 NA TRBV18 TGTGCCAGCTCACCGGCGGGCAGTACCATGAACACTGAAGCTTTCTTT CASSPAGSTMNTEAFF
NA TRBJ1-5 NA TRBV7-2 TGTGCCAGCAGCCTCGGGTACCAAGGCAATCAGCCCCAGCATTTT CASSLGYQGNQPQHF
NA TRBJ2-7 TRBD2 TRBV16 TGTGCCAGCAGCTCCCTGACTAGCACCATCGACGAGCAGTACTTC CASSSLTSTIDEQYF
NA TRBJ1-4 TRBD1 TRBV9 TGTGCCAGCAGCGTAACGACAGGGACAGATGAAAAACTGTTTTTT CASSVTTGTDEKLFF
NA TRBJ1-2 NA TRBV10-3 TGTGCCATCAGTGATGGCGGTTATGGCTACACCTTC CAISDGGYGYTF
NA TRBJ1-2 NA TRBV29-1 TGCAGCGTTGATGTGGCCCAGGACAGCTCTAACTATGGCTACACCTTC CSVDVAQDSSNYGYTF
NA TRBJ2-5 TRBD1 TRBV9 TGTGCCAGCAGCCCGGGACAGAACCAAGAGACCCAGTACTTC CASSPGQNQETQYF
NA TRBJ1-4 NA TRBV6-4 TGTGCCAGGACGCTTACAGGGTTGCGTGAAAAACTGTTTTTT CARTLTGLREKLFF
NA TRBJ2-7 TRBD1 TRBV5-4 TGTGCCAGCAGCTTACAGGGGGCGAGAAAAGAGCAGTACTTC CASSLQGARKEQYF
once TRBJ1-5 TRBD1 TRBV4-3 TGCGCCAGCAGCCAGGAGCTGACAGGGCGAGGGGGCAATCAGCCCCAGCATTTT CASSQELTGRGGNQPQHF
NA TRBJ1-6 NA TRBV15 TGTGCCACCAGCAGAGACAATAATTCACCCCTCCACTTT CATSRDNNSPLHF
NA TRBJ1-4 NA TRBV4-1 TGCGCCAGCAGCCAAGACGGAGACTCAAATGAAAAACTGTTTTTT CASSQDGDSNEKLFF
NA TRBJ2-3 NA TRBV9 TGTGCCAGCAGCGGTAGCGGCACAGATACGCAGTATTTT CASSGSGTDTQYF
NA TRBJ1-5 NA TRBV2 TGTGCCAGCAGTGAAAGGGTCAGGGAAGGGTACAATCAGCCCCAGCATTTT CASSERVREGYNQPQHF
NA TRBJ2-1 TRBD2 TRBV7-6 TGTGCCAGCAGCTTGGGCCTAGCGGGAGTGGACGAGCAGTTCTTC CASSLGLAGVDEQFF
NA TRBJ1-1 NA TRBV20-1 TGCAGTGCTCCCGACAGTGAAGCTTTCTTT CSAPDSEAFF
NA TRBJ2-1 TRBD2 TRBV7-2 TGTGCCAGCAGAACTCGGGAGGTGCAGTTCTTC CASRTREVQFF
NA TRBJ2-6 NA TRBV6-4 TGTGCCAGCAGCACAGGTGCTGGGGCCAACGTCCTGACTTTC CASSTGAGANVLTF
NA TRBJ2-2 NA TRBV7-2 TGTGCCAGCAGCTTAAACAGCCCGGGGACCGGGGAGCTGTTTTTT CASSLNSPGTGELFF
NA TRBJ1-5 NA TRBV18 TGTGCCAGCTCACCACCCTCTCGCGGGGCAGAACAGCCCCAGCATTTT CASSPPSRGAEQPQHF
NA TRBJ2-3 TRBD2 TRBV20-1 TGCAGTGCTAGTTACCCCCAGACTAGCGGGAGGGCGGATACGCAGTATTTT CSASYPQTSGRADTQYF
NA TRBJ2-5 TRBD2 TRBV5-1 TGCGCCAGCAGCTTGGCGATACGGGAGGGATCCGAGACCCAGTACTTC CASSLAIREGSETQYF
few TRBJ2-6 NA TRBV18 TGTGCCAGCTCTCTACAGGGTGAAGGGGCCAACGTCCTGACTTTC CASSLQGEGANVLTF
NA TRBJ2-3 NA TRBV14 TGTGCCAGCAGCCGGGACATTCCTCGGACAGATACGCAGTATTTT CASSRDIPRTDTQYF